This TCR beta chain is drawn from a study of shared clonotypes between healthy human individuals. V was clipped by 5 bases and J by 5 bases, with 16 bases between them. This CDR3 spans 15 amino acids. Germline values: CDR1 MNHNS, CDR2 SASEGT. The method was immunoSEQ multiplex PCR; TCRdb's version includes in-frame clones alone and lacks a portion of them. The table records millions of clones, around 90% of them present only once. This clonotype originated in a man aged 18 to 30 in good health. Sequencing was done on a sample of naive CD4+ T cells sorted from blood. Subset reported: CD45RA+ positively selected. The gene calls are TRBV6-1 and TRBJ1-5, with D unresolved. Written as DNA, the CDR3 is TGTGCCAGCAGTAGAGGAGTCTCTACAGATCAGCCCCAGCATTTT. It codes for CASSRGVSTDQPQHF.